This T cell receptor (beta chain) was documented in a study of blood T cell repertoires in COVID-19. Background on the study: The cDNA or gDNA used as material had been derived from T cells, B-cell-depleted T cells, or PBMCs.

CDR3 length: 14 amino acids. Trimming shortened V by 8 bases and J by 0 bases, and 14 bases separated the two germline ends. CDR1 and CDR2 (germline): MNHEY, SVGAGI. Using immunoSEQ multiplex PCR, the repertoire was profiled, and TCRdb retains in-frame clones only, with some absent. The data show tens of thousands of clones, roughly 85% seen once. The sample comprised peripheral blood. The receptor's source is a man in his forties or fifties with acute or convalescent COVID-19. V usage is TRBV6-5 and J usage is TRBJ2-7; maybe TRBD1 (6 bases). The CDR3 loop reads CASVGQGSSYEQYF. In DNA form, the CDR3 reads TGTGCCAGCGTGGGGCAGGGGAGCTCCTACGAGCAGTACTTC.